Each of the 14 T cell receptor beta chains below was sequenced from the same sample in a study of beta chain features in type 1 diabetes. Study-level findings and limits: Type 1 diabetes patients had TCRB CDR3s that were shorter (moderately but significantly so) in all four CD4+ subsets.

These receptors are not linked to any known antigen. Since all of the isolated RNA was reverse transcribed, expressed TCRB transcripts were what got sequenced. Method: immunoSEQ multiplex PCR; TCRdb's copy keeps in-frame clones and lacks some. Of 150,000 to 200,000 clones listed, 50% to 70% were seen once; the top ten hold about 0.091%. Sequencing was carried out using naive CD4+ T cells from blood. All receptors come from a young man with type 1 diabetes.

A few counts support this clone. This chain uses TRBV11-2 with TRBJ2-7; no clear D gene. Per germline, CDR1 SGHAT and CDR2 FQNNGV. The V gene lost 7 bases and the J gene lost 4 bases, with 8 bases spanning the gap. The CDR3 loop spans 11 amino acids. Written as DNA, the CDR3 is TGTGCCAGCAAACGAGCGTACGAGCAGTACTTC. Its translation is CASKRAYEQYF.

The chain recombines TRBV27 with TRBJ2-3; unclear D gene. This CDR3 spans 14 amino acids. CDR1 is MNHEY, CDR2 SMNVEV, per germline (reference sequence). The CDR3 loop reads CVGRRAGQTDTQYF. For the CDR3, the DNA is TGTGTCGGCCGAAGGGCAGGCCAAACAGATACGCAGTATTTT.

The chain combines TRBV7-2 with TRBJ2-7; 9 bases map to TRBD2. This CDR3 is 16 amino acids long. CDR1 is SGHTA, CDR2 FQGNSA, per germline. V dropped 0 bases and J dropped 2; count of bases not matched to a gene: 5. CDR3: CASSLASGGATYEQYF. CDR3 coding DNA: TGTGCCAGCAGCTTAGCTAGCGGGGGCGCCACCTACGAGCAGTACTTC.

The chain couples TRBV9 to TRBJ2-5; 7 nucleotides line up with TRBD1. V was pared by 2 bases and J by 3 bases, with 1 base of the junction left unmatched. Germline lookup yields CDR1 SGDLS and CDR2 YYNGEE. The CDR3 extends over 13 amino acids. The CDR3: CASSVTGEETQYF. CDR3 nucleotides: TGTGCCAGCAGCGTCACAGGGGAAGAGACCCAGTACTTC.

This clone was detected only a few times. The chain links TRBV7-9 to TRBJ2-7; D unclear. The CDR3 totals 14 residues. The germline V gene has CDR1 SEHNR and CDR2 FQNEAQ (reference sequence). V lost 1 base, J lost 1 base, and 8 bases lay in between. The CDR3 reads CASSLERQSYEQYF. CDR3 in DNA: TGTGCCAGCAGCTTAGAGAGGCAGTCCTACGAGCAGTACTTC.

J is TRBJ2-2 and V is TRBV29-1; D is unresolved. The length of the CDR3 is 12 residues. Trimming removed 7 bases from V and 5 bases from J, with 11 bases in between. The V gene's germline CDR1 is SQVTM and CDR2 ANQGSEA. CDR3 nucleotide sequence: TGCAGCGCCGAACAGAGAACCGGGGAGCTGTTTTTT. Its translation: CSAEQRTGELFF.

As to this clone: The same CDR3 can be traced to other DNA sequences in this sample. The CDR3 DNA follows: TGTGCCTGGAGTCACGGGGGTCCCCAAGAGACCCAGTACTTC. Protein: CAWSHGGPQETQYF. The V gene is TRBV30, the J gene TRBJ2-5, with a tentative D call TRBD2 (6 bases). This CDR3 is built from 14 residues. V shed 2 bases and J shed 1 base, with 11 bases lying between them. The V gene's germline CDR1 is GTSNPN and CDR2 SVGIG (reference sequence).

The chain is built from TRBV7-9 and TRBJ2-7; D possibly corresponds to TRBD1 (5 bases). CDR3 length: 16 residues. Trimming shortened V by 3 bases and J by 0 bases, and 15 bases separated the two germline ends. From germline, CDR1 is SEHNR and CDR2 FQNEAQ (reference sequence). CDR3 in DNA: TGTGCCAGCAGCTTTGGCGTTACGACAGACTCCTACGAGCAGTACTTC. Residues: CASSFGVTTDSYEQYF.

This clone was picked up a small number of times. Other DNA sequences in this sample translate to the same CDR3. CDR3 in DNA: TGTGCCAGCAGTTTGGAAGAGACCCAGTACTTC. Translated: CASSLEETQYF. V is TRBV28 and J is TRBJ2-5; D is undetermined. The V end lost 3 bases, the J end lost 3 bases, and 2 bases lay between the germline ends. The length of the CDR3 is 11 residues. Germline CDR1 MDHEN, CDR2 SYDVKM. The full variable domain, completed using reference TRBV28 and TRBJ2-5, is DVKVTQSSRYLVKRTGEKVFLECVQDMDHENMFWYRQDPGLGLRLIYFSYDVKMKEKGDIPEGYSVSREKKERFSLILESASTNQTSMYLCASSLEETQYFGPGTRLLVL.

The chain recombines TRBV29-1 with TRBJ2-7; D may be TRBD1 or TRBD2 (6 bases each). V was trimmed by 7 bases and J by 2 bases, leaving 21 bases between them. CDR1 and CDR2 from the germline V gene are SQVTM and ANQGSEA. The CDR3 runs 15 residues. The CDR3 DNA reads as TGCAGCGCCGTGGGAGGACAGACCGACGCCTACGAGCAGTACTTC. It translates to CSAVGGQTDAYEQYF.

The genes are TRBV29-1 and TRBJ1-2; maybe TRBD1 (5 bases). CDR3 length equals 13 residues. V shed 2 bases and J shed 4 bases, with 11 bases lying between them. CDR1 is SQVTM, CDR2 ANQGSEA, per germline. The CDR3 protein is CSVERGVFYGYTF. In DNA form, the CDR3 reads TGCAGCGTTGAAAGGGGAGTCTTCTATGGCTACACCTTC.

A note on this clone: The sample contains more than one DNA sequence encoding this CDR3. The gene calls are TRBV29-1 and TRBJ2-5; D gene ambiguous. This CDR3 region has 11 residues. CDR1 is SQVTM and CDR2 is ANQGSEA in the germline V gene. The V gene lost 4 bases and the J gene lost 2 bases, with 5 bases spanning the gap. The CDR3 sequence: CSVVRQETQYF. In DNA form, the CDR3 reads TGCAGCGTTGTTCGTCAAGAGACCCAGTACTTC.

This clone came up once. CDR3 residues: CASSVLGPMETQYF. The CDR3 DNA is TGCGCCAGCAGCGTACTAGGACCTATGGAGACCCAGTACTTC. This chain connects TRBV5-1 to TRBJ2-5; D possibly corresponds to TRBD2 (5 bases). Trimming shortened V by 4 bases and J by 5 bases, and 15 bases separated the two germline ends. Per the germline V gene, CDR1 is SGHRS and CDR2 is YFSETQ. The length of the CDR3 is 14 residues.

The chain carries TRBV28 and TRBJ2-5; D uncertain. Looked up from germline, CDR1 is MDHEN and CDR2 is SYDVKM. The CDR3 runs 16 residues. Trimming cost V 7 bases and J 2 bases, with 20 bases left between them. The chain's CDR3 is CASIPLVRASQETQYF. Here the CDR3 DNA reads TGTGCCAGCATCCCTCTAGTCCGGGCCTCACAAGAGACCCAGTACTTC.